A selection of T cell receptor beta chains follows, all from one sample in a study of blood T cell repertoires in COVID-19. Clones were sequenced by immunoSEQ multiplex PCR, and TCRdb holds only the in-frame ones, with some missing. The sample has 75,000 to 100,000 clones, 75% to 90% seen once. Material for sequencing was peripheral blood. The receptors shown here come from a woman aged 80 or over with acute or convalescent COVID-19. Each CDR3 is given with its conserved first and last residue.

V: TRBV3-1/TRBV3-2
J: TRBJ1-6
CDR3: CASSPRQNSPLHF

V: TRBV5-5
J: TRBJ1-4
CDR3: CASSLDGTGNEKLFF

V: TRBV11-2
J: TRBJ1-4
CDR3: CASSIARVANEKLFF

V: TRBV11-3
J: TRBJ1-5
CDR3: CASSLEGTGVNQPQHF

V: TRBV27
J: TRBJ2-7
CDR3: CASSTTGGAYEQYF

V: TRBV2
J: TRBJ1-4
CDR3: CASSEALGGVKLFF

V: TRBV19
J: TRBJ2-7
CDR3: CASSGRQRGAYEQYF

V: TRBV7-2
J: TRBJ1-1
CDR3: CASSRGLGTEAFF

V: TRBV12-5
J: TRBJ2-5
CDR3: CASGLTPETQYF

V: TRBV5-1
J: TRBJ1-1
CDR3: CASSLGVNTEAFF

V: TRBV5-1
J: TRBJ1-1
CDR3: CASSRDRDTEAFF

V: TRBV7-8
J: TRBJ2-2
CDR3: CASSLGFAGGNTGELFF

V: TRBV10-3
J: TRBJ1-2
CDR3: CAAEGQNYGYTF

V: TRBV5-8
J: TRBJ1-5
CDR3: CASSSVGARQPQHF

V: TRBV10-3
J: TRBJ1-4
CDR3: CAISGEGEKLFF

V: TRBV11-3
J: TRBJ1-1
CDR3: CASSLGQAGAFF

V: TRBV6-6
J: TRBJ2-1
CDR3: CASSYSVQGTDNEQFF